This TCR beta chain originates from a study of early T cells in non-severe SARS-CoV-2 infection (dated by TCRdb to the early 2020s). Some background on the complete study: Bulk RNA from unsorted whole blood was used for TCR sequencing, so alpha and beta chains could not be paired. The full study reports these points: Matching against VDJdb was skewed toward anti-spike CD8 responses, likely underestimated virus-specific expansions, and missed private and CD4 specificities.

This was a case-control study nested in a cohort of healthcare workers in London, UK, who had nasopharyngeal swab PCR tests and blood samples taken every week. Healthcare workers were recruited during the week of the UK lockdown, between 23 and 31 March 2020, and followed weekly for up to roughly 16 weeks. Libraries came from 5' RACE. Sequencing took place on a NextSeq 500. The TCR library protocol attached unique molecular identifiers to individual cDNA molecules to correct for sequencing error and PCR bias. Both TCR alpha and beta chains were sequenced, and tight co-correlation was observed between alpha and beta sequence abundances in each sample. In the source study's methods: Decombinator V4 was used to annotate TCR sequences for V gene, J gene and CDR3. Expanded TCRs were defined as changing significantly between any two time points under a Poisson model with p below 0.0001. TCR abundances were normalised to the total number of TCRs sequenced per sample and were expressed as counts per million. TRAV1-2 paired with TRAJ12, TRAJ20 or TRAJ33 defined MAIT TCRs, while TRAV10 paired with TRAJ18 defined iNKT TCRs. A search of VDJdb, accessed on 1 November 2021, was run for TCRs annotated to CMV, EBV and SARS-CoV-2, with TCRs annotated for multiple antigens excluded. TCRdb ran its own pipeline on the public reads, namely fastp trimming at Q25 and MiXCR clone calling, and kept in-frame beta chains. Rows are combined by CDR3 protein, so each entry shows the most common genes and DNA. None of the V and J calls come from the authors' own analysis; TCRdb made them. This sample is represented by about 67,000 distinct CDR3 sequences; around a tenth of them were singletons. The top ten clones comprise roughly 3.8% of the sample.

From a lookup of the germline V gene (reference sequence), CDR1 and CDR2 are MNHNY and SVGAGI. The V end gives up 5 bases and the J end 7 bases, leaving 7 bases in the junction not matched to a gene. The CDR3 contains 14 residues, cysteine and phenylalanine counted. Only CDR3 DNA remains: 42 bases, in frame from the first base. This clonotype was seen at least ten times. Its specific antigen is unknown. No base quality values were provided; no much bigger clone lies one nucleotide off. Sequencing used whole blood. The V gene is TRBV6-6 and the J gene is TRBJ2-2, and 7 junctional nucleotides match TRBD1. The origin of this receptor is an adult who was a healthcare worker with PCR-confirmed SARS-CoV-2 infection or an uninfected control (not recorded which). The CDR3: CASSQKTGVGELFF. The nucleotide sequence is TGTGCCAGCAGTCAAAAAACAGGGGTCGGGGAGCTGTTTTTT.